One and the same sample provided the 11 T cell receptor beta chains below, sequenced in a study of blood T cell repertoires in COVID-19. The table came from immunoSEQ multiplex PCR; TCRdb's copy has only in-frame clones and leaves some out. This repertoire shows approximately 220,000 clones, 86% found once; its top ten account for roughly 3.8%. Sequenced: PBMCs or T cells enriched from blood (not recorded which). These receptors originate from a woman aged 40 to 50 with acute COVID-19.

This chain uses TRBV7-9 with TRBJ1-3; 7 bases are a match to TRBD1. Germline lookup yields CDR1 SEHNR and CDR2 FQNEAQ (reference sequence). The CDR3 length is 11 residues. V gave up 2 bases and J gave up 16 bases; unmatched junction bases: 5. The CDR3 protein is CASSLYSGQYF. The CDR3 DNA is TGTGCCAGCAGCTTATACTCGGGACAGTATTTT.

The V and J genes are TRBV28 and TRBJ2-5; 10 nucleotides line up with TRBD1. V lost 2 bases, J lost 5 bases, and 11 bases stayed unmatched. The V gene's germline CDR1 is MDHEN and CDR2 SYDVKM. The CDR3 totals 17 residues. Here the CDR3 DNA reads TGTGCCAGCAGTTTACCGACAGGGGGCTCATGGTGGGAGACCCAGTACTTC. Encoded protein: CASSLPTGGSWWETQYF.

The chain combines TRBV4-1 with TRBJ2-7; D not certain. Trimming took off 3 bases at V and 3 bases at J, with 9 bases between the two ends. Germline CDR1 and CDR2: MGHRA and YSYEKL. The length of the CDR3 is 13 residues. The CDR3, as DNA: TGCGCCAGCAGCCATACCGCCTACTACGAGCAGTACTTC. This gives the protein CASSHTAYYEQYF.

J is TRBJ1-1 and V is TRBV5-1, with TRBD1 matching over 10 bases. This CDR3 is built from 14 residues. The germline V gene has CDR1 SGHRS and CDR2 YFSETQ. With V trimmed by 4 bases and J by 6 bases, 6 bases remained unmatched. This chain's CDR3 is CASSGQGGIPEAFF. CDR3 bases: TGCGCCAGCAGCGGACAGGGGGGGATTCCTGAAGCTTTCTTT. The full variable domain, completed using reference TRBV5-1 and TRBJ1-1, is KAGVTQTPRYLIKTRGQQVTLSCSPISGHRSVSWYQQTPGQGLQFLFEYFSETQRNKGNFPGRFSGRQFSNSRSEMNVSTLELGDSALYLCASSGQGGIPEAFFGQGTRLTVV.

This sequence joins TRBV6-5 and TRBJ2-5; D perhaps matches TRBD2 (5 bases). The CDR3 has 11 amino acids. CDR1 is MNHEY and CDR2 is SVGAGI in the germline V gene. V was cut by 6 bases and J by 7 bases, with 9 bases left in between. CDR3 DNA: TGTGCCAGCAGCCTAGGAGGGACCCAGTACTTC. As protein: CASSLGGTQYF.

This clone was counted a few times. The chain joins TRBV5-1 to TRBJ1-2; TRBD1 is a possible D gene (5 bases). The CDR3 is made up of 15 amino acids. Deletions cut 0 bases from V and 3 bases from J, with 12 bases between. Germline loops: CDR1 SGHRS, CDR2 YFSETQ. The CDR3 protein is CASSLGRGPDYGYTF. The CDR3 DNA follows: TGCGCCAGCAGCTTGGGTAGGGGCCCAGACTATGGCTACACCTTC.

CDR3 in DNA: TGTGCCAGCAGTTCCACCGGGACAGGGAAAACTGAAGCTTTCTTT. Amino acids: CASSSTGTGKTEAFF. This sequence joins TRBV28 and TRBJ1-1; 9 nucleotides align to TRBD1. Losses at the gene ends were 4 bases for V and 5 bases for J; bases not matched to a gene: 8. The CDR3 is 15 residues long. The V gene's germline CDR1 is MDHEN and CDR2 SYDVKM.

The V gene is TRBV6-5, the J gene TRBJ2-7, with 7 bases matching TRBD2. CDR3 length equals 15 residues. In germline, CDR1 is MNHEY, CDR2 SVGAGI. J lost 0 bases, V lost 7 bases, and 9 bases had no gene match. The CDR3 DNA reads TGTGCCAGCAAGCAACGGTCTAGCGGCTCCTACGAGCAGTACTTC. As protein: CASKQRSSGSYEQYF.

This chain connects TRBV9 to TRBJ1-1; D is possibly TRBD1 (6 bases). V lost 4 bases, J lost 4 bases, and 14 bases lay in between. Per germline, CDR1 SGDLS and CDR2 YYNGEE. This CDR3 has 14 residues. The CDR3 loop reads CASSPIGQSTEAFF. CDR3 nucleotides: TGTGCCAGCAGCCCTATCGGACAGTCCACTGAAGCTTTCTTT.

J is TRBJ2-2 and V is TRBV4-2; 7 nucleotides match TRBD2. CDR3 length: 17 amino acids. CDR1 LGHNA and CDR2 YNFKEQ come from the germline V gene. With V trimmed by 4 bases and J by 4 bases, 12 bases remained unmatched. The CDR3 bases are TGTGCCAGCAGCCCCACCATGGGGGGGAAAGGCACCGGGGAGCTGTTTTTT. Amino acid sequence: CASSPTMGGKGTGELFF.

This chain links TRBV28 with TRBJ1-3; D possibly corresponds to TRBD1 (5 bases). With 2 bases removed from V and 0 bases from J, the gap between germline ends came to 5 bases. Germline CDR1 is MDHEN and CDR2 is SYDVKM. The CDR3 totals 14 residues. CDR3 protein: CASSLGASGNTIYF. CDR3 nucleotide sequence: TGTGCCAGCAGTTTAGGGGCCTCTGGAAACACCATATATTTT.